This entry lists 2 T cell receptor beta chains sequenced from one sample in a study of shared clonotypes between healthy human individuals. TCRdb's table, derived via immunoSEQ multiplex PCR, lists solely in-frame clones and lacks some. The repertoire holds hundreds of thousands of clones, roughly 72% seen once, with more than 1.5% in the top ten. Sequences were obtained from memory CD4+ T cells sorted from blood. Sample subset: CD45RA-negative fraction. The receptors stem from a woman younger than 45 in good health.

The genes are TRBV7-9 and TRBJ1-2, with a weak D call TRBD1 (5 bases). Germline V CDR1 and CDR2: SEHNR, FQNEAQ (reference sequence). The CDR3 has 17 amino acids. V lost 5 bases, J lost 5 bases, and 24 bases lay in between. The CDR3 spells CASSPDPGRAPIYGYTF. For the CDR3, the DNA is TGTGCCAGCAGCCCGGACCCAGGCAGGGCCCCAATATATGGCTACACCTTC. The entire variable domain, with the rest obtained from reference TRBV7-9 and TRBJ1-2, is as follows: DTGVSQNPRHKITKRGQNVTFRCDPISEHNRLYWYRQTLGQGPEFLTYFQNEAQLEKSRLLSDRFSAERPKGSFSTLEIQRTEQGDSAMYLCASSPDPGRAPIYGYTFGSGTRLTVV.

With regard to this clone: This specimen includes other DNA sequences encoding the same CDR3. The gene calls are TRBV28 and TRBJ1-1; D might be TRBD1 (5 bases). The germline V gene encodes CDR1 MDHEN and CDR2 SYDVKM. This CDR3 is 12 amino acids long. V was clipped by 2 bases and J by 8 bases, with 9 bases between them. The CDR3, as DNA: TGTGCCAGCAGTTTACAGGGACGAGAAGCTTTCTTT. Translated: CASSLQGREAFF.